This T cell receptor beta chain is from a study of blood T cell repertoires in COVID-19. Overall study context: PBMCs, B-cell-depleted T cells, or T cells were the source of the cDNA or gDNA that made up the material.

Source study methods: How many nucleated cells were present was estimated from reference gene primer amplification. TCRdb's table, derived via immunoSEQ multiplex PCR, lists solely in-frame clones and lacks some. V and J calls and clone size are given by that table; D and trimming were obtained from the DNA. The repertoire holds some 330,000 clones, 85% to 90% seen once, with around 4% in the top ten. Germline CDR1 is SGHNT and CDR2 is YYREEE (reference sequence). The CDR3 length is 16 residues. The V segment lost 6 bases and the J segment 6 bases; nucleotides outside the gene matches: 14. Recovered participants had two consecutive negative NP/OP PCR tests, healthcare professional clearance, or symptom resolution. This clone was found once.

The V call is TRBV5-4, the J call TRBJ2-2; 7 bases fit TRBD1. The receptor was derived from a man under 40 who had recovered from COVID-19. Sequencing was done on a sample of PBMCs or T cells enriched from blood (not recorded which). CDR3 protein: CASTPYRGLGAGELFF. In DNA form, the CDR3 reads TGTGCCAGCACCCCTTACAGGGGCCTCGGCGCCGGGGAGCTGTTTTTT.